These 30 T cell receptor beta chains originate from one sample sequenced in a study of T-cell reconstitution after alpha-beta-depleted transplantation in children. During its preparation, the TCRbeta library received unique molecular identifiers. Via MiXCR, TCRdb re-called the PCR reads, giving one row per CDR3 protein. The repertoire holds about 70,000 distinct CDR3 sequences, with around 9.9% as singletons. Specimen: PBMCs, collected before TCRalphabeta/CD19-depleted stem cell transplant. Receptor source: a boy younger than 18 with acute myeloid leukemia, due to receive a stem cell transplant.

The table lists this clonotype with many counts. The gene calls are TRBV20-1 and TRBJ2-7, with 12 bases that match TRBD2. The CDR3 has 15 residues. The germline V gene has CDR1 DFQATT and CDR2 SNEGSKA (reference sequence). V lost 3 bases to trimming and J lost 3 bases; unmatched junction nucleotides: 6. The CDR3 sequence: CSARTPSGRVYEQYF. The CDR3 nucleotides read TGCAGTGCTAGGACACCTAGCGGGAGGGTCTACGAGCAGTACTTC.

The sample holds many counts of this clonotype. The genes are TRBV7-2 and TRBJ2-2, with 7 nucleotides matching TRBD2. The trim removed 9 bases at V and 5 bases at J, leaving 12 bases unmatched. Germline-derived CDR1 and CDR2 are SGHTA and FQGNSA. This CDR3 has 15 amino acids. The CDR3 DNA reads TGTGCCAGTCCGCCCCGAAGTAGCGGGACCGGGGAGCTGTTTTTT. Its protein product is CASPPRSSGTGELFF. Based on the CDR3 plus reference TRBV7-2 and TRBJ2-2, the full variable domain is GAGVSQSPSNKVTEKGKDVELRCDPISGHTALYWYRQSLGQGLEFLIYFQGNSAPDKSGLPSDRFSAERTGGSVSTLTIQRTQQEDSAVYLCASPPRSSGTGELFFGEGSRLTVL.

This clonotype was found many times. The chain's CDR3 is CATSRDAGYEQYV. The CDR3 DNA reads as TGTGCCACCAGCAGAGATGCAGGCTACGAGCAGTACGTC. This chain links TRBV15 with TRBJ2-7; no definite D call. The CDR3 runs to 13 residues. CDR1 and CDR2 from the germline V gene are LNHNV and YYDKDF (reference sequence). Trimming took off 0 bases at V and 3 bases at J, with 6 bases between the two ends.

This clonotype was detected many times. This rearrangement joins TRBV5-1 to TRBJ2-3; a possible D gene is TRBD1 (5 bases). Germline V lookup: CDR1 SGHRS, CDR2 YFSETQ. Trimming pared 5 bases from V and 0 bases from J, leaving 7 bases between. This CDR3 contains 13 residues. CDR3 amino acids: CASRGHSTDTQYF. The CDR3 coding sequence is TGCGCCAGCAGAGGACATAGCACAGATACGCAGTATTTT.

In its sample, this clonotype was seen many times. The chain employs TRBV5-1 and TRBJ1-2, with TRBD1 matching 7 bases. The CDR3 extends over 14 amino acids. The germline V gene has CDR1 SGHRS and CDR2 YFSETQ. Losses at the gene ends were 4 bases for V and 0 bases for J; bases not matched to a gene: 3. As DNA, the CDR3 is TGCGCCAGCAGCCTAGGGACAGCTAACTATGGCTACACCTTC. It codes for CASSLGTANYGYTF.

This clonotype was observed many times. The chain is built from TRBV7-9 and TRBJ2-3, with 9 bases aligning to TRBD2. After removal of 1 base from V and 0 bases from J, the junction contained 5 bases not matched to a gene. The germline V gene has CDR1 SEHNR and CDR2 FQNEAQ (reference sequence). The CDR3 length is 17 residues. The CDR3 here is CASSLGRGRGSTDTQYF. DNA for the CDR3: TGTGCCAGCAGCTTAGGACGCGGGAGGGGAAGCACAGATACGCAGTATTTT.

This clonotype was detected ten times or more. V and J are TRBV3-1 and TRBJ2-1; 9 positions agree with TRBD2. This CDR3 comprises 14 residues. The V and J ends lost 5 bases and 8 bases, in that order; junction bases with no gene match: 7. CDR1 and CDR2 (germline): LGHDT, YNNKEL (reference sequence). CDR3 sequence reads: CASSFGGRADEQFF. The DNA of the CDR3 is TGTGCCAGCAGCTTTGGCGGGAGGGCCGATGAGCAGTTCTTC.

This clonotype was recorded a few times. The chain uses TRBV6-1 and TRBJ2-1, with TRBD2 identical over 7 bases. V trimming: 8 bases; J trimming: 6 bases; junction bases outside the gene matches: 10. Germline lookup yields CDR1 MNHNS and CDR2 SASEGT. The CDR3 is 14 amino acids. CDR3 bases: TGTGCCAGCCACCTACTAGCGAGGCGCAATGAGCAGTTCTTC. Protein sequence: CASHLLARRNEQFF.

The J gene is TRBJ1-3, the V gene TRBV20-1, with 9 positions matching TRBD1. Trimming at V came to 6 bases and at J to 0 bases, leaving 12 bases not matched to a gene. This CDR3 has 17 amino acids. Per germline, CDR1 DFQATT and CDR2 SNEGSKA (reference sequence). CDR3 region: CSAEGQGVFSSGNTIYF. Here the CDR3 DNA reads TGCAGTGCAGAGGGACAGGGCGTTTTTAGCTCTGGAAACACCATATATTTT.

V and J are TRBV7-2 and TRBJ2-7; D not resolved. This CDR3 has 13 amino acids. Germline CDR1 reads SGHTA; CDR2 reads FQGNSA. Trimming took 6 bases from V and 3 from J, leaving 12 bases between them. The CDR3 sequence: CASSQETLYEQYV. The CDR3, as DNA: TGTGCCAGCAGTCAGGAGACACTCTACGAGCAGTACGTC.

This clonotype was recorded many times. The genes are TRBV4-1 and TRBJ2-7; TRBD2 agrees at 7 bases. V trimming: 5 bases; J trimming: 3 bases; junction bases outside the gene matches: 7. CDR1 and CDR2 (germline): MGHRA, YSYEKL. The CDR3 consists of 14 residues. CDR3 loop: CASSYRDYYYEQYV. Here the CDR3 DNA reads TGCGCCAGCAGCTACCGGGACTATTACTACGAGCAGTACGTC.

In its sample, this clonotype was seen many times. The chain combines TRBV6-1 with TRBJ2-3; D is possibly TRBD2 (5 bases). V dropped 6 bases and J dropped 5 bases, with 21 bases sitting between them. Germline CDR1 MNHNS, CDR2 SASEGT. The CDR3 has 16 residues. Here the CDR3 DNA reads TGTGCCAGCAGGCCTGCCGGCAGAGCCGGGATAGATACGCAGTATTTT. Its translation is CASRPAGRAGIDTQYF.

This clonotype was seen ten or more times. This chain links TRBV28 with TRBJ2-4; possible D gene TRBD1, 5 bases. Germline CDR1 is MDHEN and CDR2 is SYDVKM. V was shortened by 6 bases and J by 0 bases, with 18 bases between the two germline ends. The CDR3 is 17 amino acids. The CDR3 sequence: CASSLFQGTLAKNIQYF. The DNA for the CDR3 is TGTGCCAGCAGCCTATTTCAGGGAACTCTAGCCAAAAACATTCAGTACTTC.

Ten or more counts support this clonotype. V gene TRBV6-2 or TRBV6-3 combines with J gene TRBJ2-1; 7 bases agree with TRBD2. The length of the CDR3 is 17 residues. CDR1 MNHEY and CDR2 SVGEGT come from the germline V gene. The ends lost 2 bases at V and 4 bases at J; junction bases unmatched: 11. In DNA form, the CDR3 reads TGTGCCAGCAGTTACCCTGCGGGCCTAGCGGAATACAATGAGCAGTTCTTC. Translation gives CASSYPAGLAEYNEQFF.

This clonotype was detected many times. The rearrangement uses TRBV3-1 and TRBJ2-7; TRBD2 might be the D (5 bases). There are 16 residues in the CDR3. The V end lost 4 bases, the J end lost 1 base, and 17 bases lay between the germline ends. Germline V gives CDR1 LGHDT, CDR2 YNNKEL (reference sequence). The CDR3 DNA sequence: TGTGCCAGCAGCCTCACCCGTACAGCGGCTTCCTACGAGCAGTACTTC. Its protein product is CASSLTRTAASYEQYF.

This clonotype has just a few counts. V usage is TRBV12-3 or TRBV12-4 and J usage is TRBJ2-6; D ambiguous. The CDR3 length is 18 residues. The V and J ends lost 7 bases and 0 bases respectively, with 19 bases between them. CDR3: CASTIGSWFSSGANVLTF. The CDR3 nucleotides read TGTGCCAGCACCATCGGATCGTGGTTTAGCTCTGGGGCCAACGTCCTGACTTTC.

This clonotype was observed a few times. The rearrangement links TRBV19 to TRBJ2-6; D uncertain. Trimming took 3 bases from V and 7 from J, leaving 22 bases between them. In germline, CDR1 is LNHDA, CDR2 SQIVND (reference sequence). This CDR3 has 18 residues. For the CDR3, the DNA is TGTGCCAGTAGTATCTCCCGGTCTGGCACGTTCGTAGCCAACGTCCTGACTTTC. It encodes CASSISRSGTFVANVLTF. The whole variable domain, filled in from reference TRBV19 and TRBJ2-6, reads DGGITQSPKYLFRKEGQNVTLSCEQNLNHDAMYWYRQDPGQGLRLIYYSQIVNDFQKGDIAEGYSVSREKKESFPLTVTSAQKNPTAFYLCASSISRSGTFVANVLTFGAGSRLTVL.

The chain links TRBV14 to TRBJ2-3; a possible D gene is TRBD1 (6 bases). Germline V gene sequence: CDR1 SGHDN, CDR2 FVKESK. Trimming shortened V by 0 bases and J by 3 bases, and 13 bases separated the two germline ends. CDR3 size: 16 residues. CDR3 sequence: CASSQDLPGTTDTQYF. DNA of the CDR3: TGTGCCAGCAGCCAAGATTTGCCAGGGACAACAGATACGCAGTATTTT.

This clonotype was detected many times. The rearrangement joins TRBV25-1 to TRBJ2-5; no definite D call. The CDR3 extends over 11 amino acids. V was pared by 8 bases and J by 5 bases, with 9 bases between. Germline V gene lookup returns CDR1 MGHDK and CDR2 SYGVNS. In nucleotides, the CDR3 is TGTGCCAGCCACTCCGGGGAGACCCAGTACTTC. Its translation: CASHSGETQYF.

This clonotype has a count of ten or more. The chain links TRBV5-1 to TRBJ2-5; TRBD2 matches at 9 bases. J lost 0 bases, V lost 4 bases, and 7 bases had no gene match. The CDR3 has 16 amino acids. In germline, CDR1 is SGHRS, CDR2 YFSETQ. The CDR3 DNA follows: TGCGCCAGCAGCCTCCATAGCGGGGGCCACCAAGAGACCCAGTACTTC. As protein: CASSLHSGGHQETQYF.

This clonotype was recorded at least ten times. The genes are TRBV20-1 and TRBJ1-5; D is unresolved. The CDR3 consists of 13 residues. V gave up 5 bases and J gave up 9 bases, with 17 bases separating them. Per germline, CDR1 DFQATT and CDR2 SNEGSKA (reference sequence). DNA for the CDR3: TGCAGTGCTCCCGGGCCCCCGGGAGGGCCCCAGCATTTT. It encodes CSAPGPPGGPQHF.

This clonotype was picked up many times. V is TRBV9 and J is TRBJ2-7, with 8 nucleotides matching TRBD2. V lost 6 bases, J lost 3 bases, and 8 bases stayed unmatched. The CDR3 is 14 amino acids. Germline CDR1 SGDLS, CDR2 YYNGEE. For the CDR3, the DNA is TGTGCCAGCAACCCCAGCGGGAGTTACTACGAGCAGTACTTC. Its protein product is CASNPSGSYYEQYF.

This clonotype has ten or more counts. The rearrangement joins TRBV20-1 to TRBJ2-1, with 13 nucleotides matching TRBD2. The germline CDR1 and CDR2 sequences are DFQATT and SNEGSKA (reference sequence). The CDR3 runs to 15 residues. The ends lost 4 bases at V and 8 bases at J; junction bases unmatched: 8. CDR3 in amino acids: CSATRTSGGIDEQFF. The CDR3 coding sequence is TGCAGTGCTACTAGGACTAGCGGGGGTATAGATGAGCAGTTCTTC.

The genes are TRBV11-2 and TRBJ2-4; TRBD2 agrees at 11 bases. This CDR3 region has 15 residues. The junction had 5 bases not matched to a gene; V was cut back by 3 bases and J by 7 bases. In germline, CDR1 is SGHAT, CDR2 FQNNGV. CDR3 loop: CASSFDIAGGNIQYF. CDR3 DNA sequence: TGTGCCAGCAGCTTCGATATAGCGGGGGGGAACATTCAGTACTTC. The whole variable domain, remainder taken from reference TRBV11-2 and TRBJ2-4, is EAGVAQSPRYKIIEKRQSVAFWCNPISGHATLYWYQQILGQGPKLLIQFQNNGVVDDSQLPKDRFSAERLKGVDSTLKIQPAKLEDSAVYLCASSFDIAGGNIQYFGAGTRLSVL.

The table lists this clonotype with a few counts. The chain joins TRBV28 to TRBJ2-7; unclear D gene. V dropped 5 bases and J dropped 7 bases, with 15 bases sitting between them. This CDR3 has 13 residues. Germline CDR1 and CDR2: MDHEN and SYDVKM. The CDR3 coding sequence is TGTGCCAGCAGTCCGTGGTCTTTGGGGGAGCAGTACTTC. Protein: CASSPWSLGEQYF.

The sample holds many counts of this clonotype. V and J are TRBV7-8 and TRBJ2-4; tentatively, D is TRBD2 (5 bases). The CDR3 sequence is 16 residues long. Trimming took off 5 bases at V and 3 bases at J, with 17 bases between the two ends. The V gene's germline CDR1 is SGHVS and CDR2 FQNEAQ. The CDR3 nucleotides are TGTGCCAGCAGCCAGAGGGCAGGAAAGGACAAAAACATTCAGTACTTC. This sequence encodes CASSQRAGKDKNIQYF.

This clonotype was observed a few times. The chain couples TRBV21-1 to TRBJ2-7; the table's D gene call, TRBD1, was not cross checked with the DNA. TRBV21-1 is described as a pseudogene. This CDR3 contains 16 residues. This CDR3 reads CASSNRTDRTVYEQYV. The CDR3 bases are TGTGCCAGCAGCAACCGGACGGACAGGACAGTGTACGAGCAGTACGTC.

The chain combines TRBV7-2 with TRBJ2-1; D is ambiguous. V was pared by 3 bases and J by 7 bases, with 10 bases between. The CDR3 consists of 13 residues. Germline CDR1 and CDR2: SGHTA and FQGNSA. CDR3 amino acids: CASSFSGRNEQFF. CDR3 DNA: TGTGCCAGCAGCTTCTCCGGGCGGAATGAGCAGTTCTTC.

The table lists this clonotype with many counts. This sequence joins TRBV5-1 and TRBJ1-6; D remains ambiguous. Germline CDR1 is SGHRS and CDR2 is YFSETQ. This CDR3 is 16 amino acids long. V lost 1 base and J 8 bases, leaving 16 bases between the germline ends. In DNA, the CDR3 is TGCGCCAGCAGCTTGAGAGAACCACAGAAGGATTCACCCCTCCACTTT. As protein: CASSLREPQKDSPLHF.

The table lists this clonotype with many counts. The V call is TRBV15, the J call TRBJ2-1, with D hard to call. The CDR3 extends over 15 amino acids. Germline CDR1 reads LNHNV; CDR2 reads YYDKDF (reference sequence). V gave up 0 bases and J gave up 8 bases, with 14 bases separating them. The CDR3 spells CATSRDMASLHEQFF. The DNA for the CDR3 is TGTGCCACCAGCAGAGATATGGCTAGTCTCCATGAGCAGTTCTTC.